This T cell receptor beta chain stems from a study of blood T cells in healthy people across ages. Study-wide results and caveats: Donor CMV status was unknown, possibly confounding expanded clonotype changes. In long-lived donors, naive CD4+ cell counts and diversity exceeded those of aged donors.

Germline V CDR1 and CDR2: MNHEY, SVGAGI. The CDR3 extends over 16 amino acids. V lost 0 bases and J lost 8; bases outside the gene matches: 9. Only one count was recorded for this clonotype. Its antigen remains unknown. At least 6.5 million PBMCs were isolated per sample. There were at least 6 micrograms of total RNA extracted from every sample. It was with a sample-barcoded 5' primer and a J-beta primer mix that a second PCR of roughly 6 to 11 cycles was run. In TCRdb, the 5' RACE reads were re-called with MiXCR into one record per CDR3 protein. Of approximately 1.5 million distinct CDR3 sequences listed, 34% are singletons.

The specimen was blood. The TCR comes from a woman aged 25 to 39 in good health. The V gene is TRBV6-5, the J gene TRBJ1-2; 10 nucleotides line up with TRBD1. CDR3 nucleotide sequence: TGTGCCAGCAGTTACTCCATAAGGGACAGGGGTCGGGGCTACACCTTC. As protein: CASSYSIRDRGRGYTF.